These T cell receptor beta chains were read from a single sample in a study of high-grade serous ovarian cancer treatment subgroups. Repertoires were generated with immunoSEQ multiplex PCR, while TCRdb's copy carries only in-frame clones and drops some. The sample lists more than 15,000 clones; roughly two thirds were seen once. Source material: tumor tissue. The source is a human donor with high-grade serous ovarian cancer. Both conserved end residues are part of each CDR3. Each record gives: V gene, CDR3 length, J gene, CDR3 protein.

V: TRBV7-9
length: 15
J: TRBJ1-4
CDR3: CASSFKAGLNEKLFF

V: TRBV2
length: 15
J: TRBJ1-6
CDR3: CASRSRDMYNSPLHF

V: TRBV11-2
length: 13
J: TRBJ1-5
CDR3: CASSPGGNQPQHF

V: TRBV29-1
length: 12
J: TRBJ2-7
CDR3: CSVARSSYEQYF

V: TRBV5-1
length: 12
J: TRBJ1-6
CDR3: CASSEDNSPLHF

V: TRBV19
length: 16
J: TRBJ2-3
CDR3: CASSIETGALTDTQYF

V: TRBV6-5
length: 15
J: TRBJ1-4
CDR3: CASSYVGSTNEKLFF

V: TRBV27
length: 12
J: TRBJ2-5
CDR3: CASSRAGETQYF

V: TRBV27
length: 15
J: TRBJ1-1
CDR3: CASSHRPQVNTEAFF

V: TRBV9
length: 14
J: TRBJ2-2
CDR3: CASGGDFYTGELFF

V: TRBV7-9
length: 16
J: TRBJ2-1
CDR3: CASSLLGSRDYNEQFF

V: TRBV19
length: 15
J: TRBJ1-5
CDR3: CASLQGGYSNQPQHF

V: TRBV19
length: 14
J: TRBJ1-1
CDR3: CASKPSPGSTEAFF

V: TRBV19
length: 12
J: TRBJ2-1
CDR3: CASMGVGNEQFF

V: TRBV5-6
length: 14
J: TRBJ2-7
CDR3: CASSLVTLSYEQYF

V: TRBV9
length: 14
J: TRBJ2-2
CDR3: CASKRGPNTGELFF

V: TRBV29-1
length: 18
J: TRBJ2-3
CDR3: CSVTGLTLLAGGTDTQYF

V: TRBV14
length: 17
J: TRBJ1-2
CDR3: CASSQGYGTGRLDGYTF

V: TRBV9
length: 16
J: TRBJ2-1
CDR3: CASSPPRTGGTGEQFF

V: TRBV10-1
length: 17
J: TRBJ2-3
CDR3: CASSSGTSGGAGDTQYF

V: TRBV4-3
length: 13
J: TRBJ1-1
CDR3: CASSPAEGTEAFF

V: TRBV27
length: 13
J: TRBJ2-5
CDR3: CASSPPALGTQYF

V: TRBV9
length: 16
J: TRBJ1-2
CDR3: CASSDNPQAGTYGYTF

V: TRBV18
length: 15
J: TRBJ1-4
CDR3: CASSSSGRGNEKLFF

V: TRBV27
length: 13
J: TRBJ2-7
CDR3: CASSLSFSYEQYF

V: TRBV6-6
length: 15
J: TRBJ2-3
CDR3: CASSEGTSGGDTQYF